The 20 T cell receptor beta chains below were found in one sample sequenced in a study of monozygotic twins with inflammatory bowel disease. TCRdb processed the 5' RACE reads again and assigns one entry to each CDR3 protein, with no DNA. The sample's table shows more than 300,000 distinct CDR3 sequences. Sequenced: blood. Receptors were obtained from a human donor with ulcerative colitis or Crohn's disease, or a healthy co-twin of an affected twin (not recorded which).

V gene TRBV20-1 combines with J gene TRBJ2-1; TCRdb names TRBD2, which stays unverified in the absence of DNA. From germline, CDR1 is DFQATT and CDR2 SNEGSKA (reference sequence). CDR3 length: 15 amino acids. CDR3 in amino acids: CSARGPGGRYNEQFF.

This chain links TRBV7-2 with TRBJ1-2; the TRBD1 assignment by TCRdb is unverifiable without DNA. CDR3 length equals 14 residues. In germline, CDR1 is SGHTA, CDR2 FQGNSA. This CDR3 is CASSLGQGGNGYTF.

The chain uses TRBV4-3 and TRBJ1-2; TCRdb names TRBD1, which stays unverified in the absence of DNA. The CDR3 loop spans 13 amino acids. Germline CDR1 LGHNA, CDR2 YSLEER. CDR3 residues: CASSQQGKDGYTF.

The chain is built from TRBV12-3 or TRBV12-4 and TRBJ1-4; the TCRdb D gene call, TRBD1, has no DNA to confirm it. There are 15 residues in the CDR3. The CDR3 is CASSPDGAPNEKLFF.

V is TRBV5-1 and J is TRBJ2-7; TCRdb returns TRBD1, unconfirmable since there is no DNA. CDR3 size: 14 residues. Germline CDR1 and CDR2: SGHRS and YFSETQ. This CDR3 reads CASSSTVGIYEQYF. The full variable domain, its missing parts supplied by reference TRBV5-1 and TRBJ2-7, is KAGVTQTPRYLIKTRGQQVTLSCSPISGHRSVSWYQQTPGQGLQFLFEYFSETQRNKGNFPGRFSGRQFSNSRSEMNVSTLELGDSALYLCASSSTVGIYEQYFGPGTRLTVT.

J is TRBJ2-1 and V is TRBV7-2; TCRdb lists TRBD1, though no DNA is available to test this call. The CDR3 contains 14 residues. The V gene's germline CDR1 is SGHTA and CDR2 FQGNSA. CDR3 sequence reads: CASSFQGRYNEQFF. The full variable domain, rest sourced from reference TRBV7-2 and TRBJ2-1, is GAGVSQSPSNKVTEKGKDVELRCDPISGHTALYWYRQSLGQGLEFLIYFQGNSAPDKSGLPSDRFSAERTGGSVSTLTIQRTQQEDSAVYLCASSFQGRYNEQFFGPGTRLTVL.

The gene calls are TRBV5-1 and TRBJ2-7; lacking DNA, the TRBD1 call made by TCRdb goes unchecked. The CDR3 length is 15 residues. Germline CDR1 SGHRS, CDR2 YFSETQ. The CDR3: CASSLAATGGIEQYF.

The rearrangement links TRBV5-1 to TRBJ1-4; TCRdb returns TRBD1, unconfirmable since there is no DNA. CDR1 is SGHRS, CDR2 YFSETQ, per germline. The CDR3 is 12 residues long. The CDR3 protein is CASSFGGEKLFF.

The V gene is TRBV7-2, the J gene TRBJ1-1. Germline V lookup: CDR1 SGHTA, CDR2 FQGNSA. The length of the CDR3 is 12 residues. CDR3 region: CASSFTEFEAFF.

The CDR3 is CASSRAGDREKLFF. The genes are TRBV5-1 and TRBJ1-4. CDR3 length equals 14 residues. Germline CDR1 is SGHRS and CDR2 is YFSETQ.

The chain links TRBV5-1 to TRBJ2-1; TCRdb selects TRBD2, and the lack of DNA leaves this call unchecked. Germline V CDR1 and CDR2: SGHRS, YFSETQ. CDR3 length: 15 amino acids. This CDR3 reads CASSFSHRDLDEQFF.

The CDR3 spells CASIRDRGGETQYF. The V and J genes are TRBV2 and TRBJ2-5; TCRdb names TRBD1, which stays unverified in the absence of DNA. CDR1 and CDR2 from the germline V gene are SNHLY and FYNNEI. The CDR3 runs to 14 residues.

This chain connects TRBV7-2 to TRBJ2-6. The germline gives CDR1 SGHTA, CDR2 FQGNSA. The CDR3 spans 16 residues. The CDR3 loop reads CASSLLQTSGANVLTF. Full variable domain (outside the CDR3, taken from reference TRBV7-2 and TRBJ2-6): GAGVSQSPSNKVTEKGKDVELRCDPISGHTALYWYRQSLGQGLEFLIYFQGNSAPDKSGLPSDRFSAERTGGSVSTLTIQRTQQEDSAVYLCASSLLQTSGANVLTFGAGSRLTVL.

The gene calls are TRBV13 and TRBJ2-1; with no DNA, the TCRdb D assignment of TRBD1 cannot be verified. CDR1 PRHDT and CDR2 FYEKMQ come from the germline V gene (reference sequence). This CDR3 spans 15 amino acids. CDR3 protein: CASIKTGGSYNEQFF.

The V call is TRBV12-5, the J call TRBJ1-1; TCRdb's D call, TRBD1, is unchecked because there is no DNA. Germline CDR1 is LGHNT and CDR2 is FRNRAP. The CDR3 extends over 14 amino acids. This chain's CDR3 is CASGDRGTDTEAFF.

This sequence joins TRBV5-4 and TRBJ1-1; absent DNA, TCRdb's TRBD1 call cannot be checked. CDR3 size: 14 residues. CDR1 and CDR2 from the germline V gene are SGHNT and YYREEE (reference sequence). The CDR3 sequence is CASSSPRLTEAAFF.

The chain carries TRBV7-2 and TRBJ1-3. There are 16 residues in the CDR3. The germline gives CDR1 SGHTA, CDR2 FQGNSA. CDR3 protein: CASSLGYSHSGNTIYF.

The V gene is TRBV10-3, the J gene TRBJ1-1; without DNA, the TCRdb call of TRBD1 cannot be checked. The V gene's germline CDR1 is ENHRY and CDR2 SYGVKD. The CDR3 length is 16 residues. This CDR3 is CAISARDRGVGPEAFF.

The chain links TRBV4-3 to TRBJ2-1; TCRdb picks TRBD2, but there is no DNA to check that call. The CDR3 spans 17 residues. Germline V gene data show CDR1 as LGHNA and CDR2 as YSLEER. The CDR3 sequence is CASSQVPGTSRNNEQFF.

The chain has TRBV15 and TRBJ2-3; the D gene TCRdb calls, TRBD2, cannot be checked with no DNA. This CDR3 is 16 amino acids long. Germline lookup yields CDR1 LNHNV and CDR2 YYDKDF (reference sequence). CDR3 in amino acids: CATSHRLLAGTDTQYF.